This is a list of T cell receptor beta chains from one sample in a study of control samples from healthy donors and cancer patients. The method was immunoSEQ multiplex PCR; TCRdb's version includes in-frame clones alone and lacks a portion of them. The sample yields 110,000 or so clones, 89% seen once. The source material was blood. The receptors here all came from a man aged 50-60 years in good health. Each CDR3 is given with its conserved first and last residue. The D gene is left open where the match is weak. Clone size is stated in some rows and not others, as once, few, many or a class when expanded.

13 | TRBJ1-2 | TRBV12-3/TRBV12-4 | - | - | TGTGCCAGCAGTTTAATTGGGGACTATGGCTACACCTTC | CASSLIGDYGYTF
15 | TRBJ1-5 | TRBV15 | - | TRBD1 | TGTGCCACCAGCAGAGAGGGGACAGTGGGGCAGCCCCAGCATTTT | CATSREGTVGQPQHF
17 | TRBJ2-2 | TRBV11-2 | - | TRBD1 | TGTGCCAGCAGCCTAATTGGACAGGGGTTAAACACCGGGGAGCTGTTTTTT | CASSLIGQGLNTGELFF
11 | TRBJ2-1 | TRBV9 | - | - | TGTGCCAGCAGCGTAGCTCAGGAGCAGTTCTTC | CASSVAQEQFF
15 | TRBJ1-5 | TRBV5-1 | - | - | TGCGCCAGCAGCTTGGGGACTGTAAGCAATCAGCCCCAGCATTTT | CASSLGTVSNQPQHF
15 | TRBJ1-4 | TRBV10-1 | - | - | TGCGCCAGCAGCGGACCCCCCCGGTGGGGAGAAAAACTGTTTTTT | CASSGPPRWGEKLFF
15 | TRBJ1-3 | TRBV13 | - | - | TGTGCCAGCAGCTCCCGGGGAGTCTCTGGAAACACCATATATTTT | CASSSRGVSGNTIYF
13 | TRBJ1-2 | TRBV27 | - | - | TGTGCCAGCAGTTTAGGGACCTACTATGGCTACACCTTC | CASSLGTYYGYTF
15 | TRBJ1-1 | TRBV29-1 | - | - | TGCAGCGTTGAAACAGGGCGCCTCGTGGGCACTGAAGCTTTCTTT | CSVETGRLVGTEAFF
14 | TRBJ1-6 | TRBV27 | - | - | TGTGCCAGCAGTTTGACAGAAAGGACTTCACCCCTCCACTTT | CASSLTERTSPLHF
19 | TRBJ2-5 | TRBV9 | - | TRBD2 | TGTGCCAGCAGCGTAGGCGGCGGGGGACTAGCGGCTAACCAAGAGACCCAGTACTTC | CASSVGGGGLAANQETQYF
17 | TRBJ1-5 | TRBV19 | - | TRBD1 | TGTGCCAGTAGTCCCGGGGCCCTGGGACAGGGTCATCAGCCCCAGCATTTT | CASSPGALGQGHQPQHF
15 | TRBJ2-1 | TRBV5-1 | - | - | TGCGCCAGCAGACTCATACCGGACCGAAACAATGAGCAGTTCTTC | CASRLIPDRNNEQFF
15 | TRBJ2-7 | TRBV27 | - | - | TGTGCCAGCAGTTTATCAGCTTTCGGGACCTACGAGCAGTACTTC | CASSLSAFGTYEQYF
17 | TRBJ2-3 | TRBV28 | - | TRBD2 | TGTGCCAGCAGTTTTTCCGGGGGGGCCTTACGCACAGATACGCAGTATTTT | CASSFSGGALRTDTQYF
15 | TRBJ2-2 | TRBV30 | - | - | TGTGCCTGGAGTGTGGGAAGCGGGAACACCGGGGAGCTGTTTTTT | CAWSVGSGNTGELFF
15 | TRBJ1-1 | TRBV11-3 | once | - | TGTGCCAGCAGCTTAGGGGGGGCAGTTAACACTGAAGCTTTCTTT | CASSLGGAVNTEAFF
13 | TRBJ2-1 | TRBV2 | - | - | TGTGCCAGCAGTGGGGGGGTCGGCAATGAGCAGTTCTTC | CASSGGVGNEQFF
14 | TRBJ2-7 | TRBV2 | - | TRBD1 | TGTGCCAGCAGCGGGGACAGGGTGGGGGACGAGCAGTACTTC | CASSGDRVGDEQYF
17 | TRBJ2-3 | TRBV4-1 | - | TRBD2 | TGCGCCTGTGCCCCGGGACTAGCGGGGGGAGGAGGAGATACGCAGTATTTT | CACAPGLAGGGGDTQYF
12 | TRBJ1-2 | TRBV11-2 | few | - | TGTGCCAGCAGCTTAGAGATCTATGGCTACACCTTC | CASSLEIYGYTF
13 | TRBJ1-2 | TRBV12-3/TRBV12-4 | - | - | TGTGCCAGCAGCCGACCATCTAACTATGGCTACACCTTC | CASSRPSNYGYTF
14 | TRBJ1-5 | TRBV19 | few | TRBD1 | TGTGCCAGTAGTCCGGGACAGGGTGGTCAGCCCCAGCATTTT | CASSPGQGGQPQHF
18 | TRBJ2-5 | TRBV4-3 | - | TRBD2 | TGCGCCAGCAGCCAAGATGCGGCTAGCGGGGTGTACCAAGAGACCCAGTACTTC | CASSQDAASGVYQETQYF
14 | TRBJ1-5 | TRBV5-1 | few | - | TGCGCCAGCAGCTTGGAACCGACAAATCAGCCCCAGCATTTT | CASSLEPTNQPQHF
14 | TRBJ1-2 | TRBV27 | - | TRBD1 | TGTGCCAGCAGTTCGTTAGACAGGGCAGACGGCTACACCTTC | CASSSLDRADGYTF
15 | TRBJ2-7 | TRBV5-1 | - | - | TGCGCCAGCAGCAGCTTAACCCGGGAGTCCTACGAGCAGTACTTC | CASSSLTRESYEQYF
13 | TRBJ1-1 | TRBV21-1 | - | - | TGTGCCAGCAGTCTTCAGGATGACACTGAAGCTTTCTTT | CASSLQDDTEAFF
13 | TRBJ1-2 | TRBV27 | - | - | TGTGCCAGCAGTTTTCGAGGAGGAGATGGCTACACCTTC | CASSFRGGDGYTF
12 | TRBJ2-2 | TRBV6-5 | - | - | TGTGCCAGCAGTTACAGGGAGGGGGAGCTGTTTTTT | CASSYREGELFF
15 | TRBJ2-5 | TRBV4-1 | - | TRBD2 | TGCGCCAGCAGCCAACTAGCGGGGGTCCAAGAGACCCAGTACTTC | CASSQLAGVQETQYF
13 | TRBJ1-1 | TRBV5-6 | - | - | TGTGCCAGCAGCCAGGCGGTGCACGCTGAAGCTTTCTTT | CASSQAVHAEAFF
14 | TRBJ1-5 | TRBV10-3 | - | - | TGTGCCATCAGTGGGGGGGGGAAGGATCAGCCCCAGCATTTT | CAISGGGKDQPQHF
14 | TRBJ1-3 | TRBV7-9 | few | - | TGTGCCAGCAGCTTTGCGGACGGCGGAAACACCATATATTTT | CASSFADGGNTIYF